This TCR beta chain was sequenced for a study of T cell responses to AZD1222 COVID-19 vaccine (dated by TCRdb to the early 2020s). Background on the whole study: AZD1222 recipients with second doses at about 4 weeks or about 12 weeks were pooled, because spike-specific TCR depth and breadth did not differ between schedules. TCR sequencing was performed for 233 trial participants, of whom around 210 were given two doses of AZD1222 and around 25 were given two doses of MenACWY control vaccine. Trial participants were enrolled by age into 18-55, 56-69 and 70-plus year subgroups, with 148, 28 and 57 TCR-sequenced participants respectively.

Remarks on this clone: This receptor's antigen is unknown. There are no base qualities to consult, and no much larger clone falls within one base.

In light of the paper, this sample's time point label describes: baseline before first vaccination. Samples from vaccinated people were obtained from the UK trials COV001 and COV002, which included a single-blind randomized controlled phase 2/3 trial of AZD1222 (ChAdOx1 nCoV-19) in healthy adults. For TCRbeta chain sequencing, PBMC samples from trial participants were taken at day 0 and at day 28 after the second dose. The CDR3 sequence holds 14 residues, the cysteine and phenylalanine included. Just CDR3 DNA is preserved here, 42 bases in frame from base 1. As encoded in the germline V gene (reference sequence), CDR1 is MNHNY while CDR2 is SVGAGI. V drops 6 bases and J drops 6 bases, leaving 18 bases in between. The CDR3 regions of human TCRbeta chains were analyzed by immunosequencing. For the original study's pipeline: TCRs in the repertoires were matched against a reference library of SARS-CoV-2-specific TCRs that had been generated with the MIRA antigen-specificity platform. Breadth was defined as the fraction of unique TCRs that were SARS-CoV-2-associated. Depth was defined as the fraction of total T cells that were SARS-CoV-2-associated. Using the MIRA data, each spike-specific TCR was mapped to the spike region that the TCR reacts to and placed in a CD4 or CD8 class. Log10-transformed breadth and depth values were compared by one-way ANOVA with Sidak's multiple comparisons tests. The table was pulled from immuneACCESS by TCRdb, which kept in-frame rearrangements only. Such tables lose some clones; where checked, under half of the loss comes from unresolved V genes, and the rest has no known cause. That table is the source of V, J and clone size, and D and trimming were worked out from the DNA. The table for this sample lists roughly 100,000 clones; 90% of them were counted only once. The ten largest account for roughly 5% of the sample.

What the authors observed across the whole study: Conclusions about previously exposed vaccinees were limited because only six AZD1222 recipients were SARS-CoV-2 seropositive at baseline. No day 14 peak-response samples were available, so repertoires were characterized only after the peak T cell response. A significant rise in spike-specific TCR breadth and depth was observed after two AZD1222 doses relative to day 0 and relative to MenACWY recipients. Reportedly, almost half of the unique spike-specific TCRs recognized epitopes lying outside the regions that are mutated in the B.1.351 and B.1.1.7 variants. Participants were mostly white British and included more females than males, and it was suggested by the authors that clonal diversity may have been underestimated. The 56-69-year group was small, and its depth increase did not reach significance, likely because of low power. The vaccine-associated CD4 TCRs covered the entire spike protein, and the dominant responses fell in regions 160-218 and 743-854.

The receptor was isolated from an adult in good health. The sample in question was peripheral blood, obtained on day 0 of AZD1222 vaccination. Rearrangement joined TRBV6-6 to TRBJ2-7; the D gene is perhaps TRBD2, from 6 matching bases. The nucleotide sequence reads as follows: TGTGCCAGCAGACCGGAGGGCTTCCTTCTCGAGCAGTACTTC. This encodes CASRPEGFLLEQYF.